What follows are 5 T cell receptor beta chains derived from one specimen sequenced in a study of metastatic and nonmetastatic thyroid tumors. All patients were untreated before thyroid surgery. TCRdb re-analyzed the PCR reads through MiXCR. The sample carries approximately 25,000 clones, 20% to 30% recorded once. The sequencing sample was made of blood. The receptors shown here come from a male donor with papillary thyroid cancer or a benign thyroid nodule (not recorded which). Some clones in this sample may be carry-over from other donors' samples.

By share, this clone ranks as medium-sized. The chain has TRBV6-5 and TRBJ2-7, with 14 nucleotides matching TRBD2. V lost 2 bases to trimming and J lost 11 bases; unmatched junction nucleotides: 8. The CDR3 contains 15 residues. The germline gives CDR1 MNHEY, CDR2 SVGAGI. The CDR3 DNA reads TGTGCCAGCAGTTACGACGGGACTAGCGGGAGCCGGGAGTACTTC. Translated, it gives CASSYDGTSGSREYF.

This sequence joins TRBV7-3 and TRBJ2-1, with a possible D match to TRBD2 (5 bases). V lost 5 bases and J lost 7, with 12 bases in between. CDR3 size: 13 residues. Germline-derived CDR1 and CDR2 are SGHTA and FQGTGA. The DNA of the CDR3 is TGTGCCAGCAGCGTTACTAGTGATAATGAGCAGTTCTTC. Amino acid sequence: CASSVTSDNEQFF.

This clone was seen many times. The chain links TRBV14 to TRBJ1-2; tentative D call: TRBD1 (6 bases). From germline, CDR1 is SGHDN and CDR2 FVKESK. V shed 0 bases and J shed 8 bases, with 13 bases lying between them. This CDR3 region has 14 residues. The CDR3 coding sequence is TGTGCCAGCAGCCAAGAAAGGGGGAGAAGCGGCTACACCTTC. Amino acids: CASSQERGRSGYTF.

This clone is medium-sized by share. V gene TRBV6-5 combines with J gene TRBJ1-5; perhaps TRBD1 as D (5 bases). Germline CDR1 is MNHEY and CDR2 is SVGAGI. This CDR3 comprises 16 residues. The V end lost 0 bases, the J end lost 2 bases, and 11 bases lay between the germline ends. The CDR3 loop is CASSYSSIGGNQPQHF. The CDR3 bases are TGTGCCAGCAGTTACTCGAGCATAGGGGGCAATCAGCCCCAGCATTTT.

The chain has TRBV27 and TRBJ1-1; D is uncertain. CDR3 size: 13 residues. Germline CDR1 MNHEY, CDR2 SMNVEV (reference sequence). Trimming stripped 2 bases from V and 6 bases from J, with 10 bases between. The DNA of the CDR3 is TGTGCCAGCAGTTTAACCTGGACGGCTGAAGCTTTCTTT. Translated, it gives CASSLTWTAEAFF.